What follows are 25 T cell receptor beta chains derived from one specimen sequenced in a study of shared clonotypes between healthy human individuals (dated by TCRdb to the early 2020s). The method was the immunoSEQ multiplex PCR assay. TCRdb took this table from immuneACCESS and kept in-frame rearrangements with V and J called. Such tables lack part of the clones; where checked against another copy, unresolved V genes explain under half of the gap, and the rest is unexplained. The sample table records under 1,100,000 clones; more than 60% of these occur just once. Over 1.3% of the sample comes from the top ten. The sample taken for sequencing was memory CD4+ T cells sorted from blood. The cell subset or site label for this specimen denotes: CD45RA-negative fraction. These receptors all come from a man aged 18 to 30 in good health.

The chain carries TRBV5-1 and TRBJ2-7; TRBD2 agrees at 8 bases. V lost 2 bases, J lost 3 bases, and 10 bases stayed unmatched. The CDR3 sequence is 16 residues long. CDR1 is SGHRS and CDR2 is YFSETQ in the germline V gene. Here the CDR3 reads CASSFSPGLEDYEQYF. The CDR3 coding sequence is TGCGCCAGCAGCTTTAGTCCGGGACTAGAAGACTACGAGCAGTACTTC.

The chain uses TRBV5-1 and TRBJ1-5, with 8 bases lining up with TRBD1. Looked up from germline, CDR1 is SGHRS and CDR2 is YFSETQ. The trim removed 8 bases at V and 5 bases at J, leaving 6 bases unmatched. The CDR3 consists of 13 residues. The CDR3 DNA reads as TGCGCCAGTGCGACAGGGGTGGATCAGCCCCAGCATTTT. This gives the protein CASATGVDQPQHF.

The V call is TRBV15, the J call TRBJ2-3, with D perhaps matching TRBD2 (6 bases). The V gene's germline CDR1 is LNHNV and CDR2 YYDKDF (reference sequence). V gave up 0 bases and J gave up 6 bases, with 16 bases separating them. The CDR3 extends over 16 amino acids. The CDR3 spells CATSRDRAARGDTQYF. In DNA form, the CDR3 reads TGTGCCACCAGCAGAGATAGGGCGGCCCGGGGGGATACGCAGTATTTT.

The CDR3 spells CASSLDRVPGIMSYTF. The CDR3 nucleotides are TGTGCCAGCAGCTTAGACAGGGTCCCAGGCATAATGAGCTACACCTTC. This rearrangement joins TRBV11-2 to TRBJ1-2; D perhaps matches TRBD1 (5 bases). CDR1 is SGHAT and CDR2 is FQNNGV in the germline V gene. This CDR3 is built from 16 residues. Deletions cut 0 bases from V and 9 bases from J, with 20 bases between.

The chain joins TRBV21-1 to TRBJ2-6; TRBD2 is taken as the D call from the table, unchecked against the DNA. TRBV21-1 is labeled a pseudogene. CDR3 length: 22 amino acids. CDR3 loop: CASSKGPSVRLAGDSGANVLTF. The CDR3 DNA sequence: TGTGCCAGCAGCAAAGGTCCGTCGGTCCGGCTAGCGGGAGATTCTGGGGCCAACGTCCTGACTTTC.

This clone was seen more than once but under ten times. The V and J genes are TRBV7-2 and TRBJ2-7; D is unclear. V was trimmed by 0 bases and J by 5 bases, leaving 2 bases between them. The CDR3 is 11 amino acids. Per germline, CDR1 SGHTA and CDR2 FQGNSA. CDR3 bases: TGTGCCAGCAGCTTAGCAGACGAGCAGTACTTC. Amino acid sequence: CASSLADEQYF.

This rearrangement joins TRBV5-1 to TRBJ2-4; D call uncertain. Germline V lookup: CDR1 SGHRS, CDR2 YFSETQ. V lost 0 bases to trimming and J lost 0 bases, with 13 bases between them. This CDR3 comprises 17 residues. The DNA of the CDR3 is TGCGCCAGCAGCTTGGATTGGGCAGCCCTAGCCAAAAACATTCAGTACTTC. It codes for CASSLDWAALAKNIQYF. Full variable domain (missing parts from reference TRBV5-1 and TRBJ2-4): KAGVTQTPRYLIKTRGQQVTLSCSPISGHRSVSWYQQTPGQGLQFLFEYFSETQRNKGNFPGRFSGRQFSNSRSEMNVSTLELGDSALYLCASSLDWAALAKNIQYFGAGTRLSVL.

The genes are TRBV6-5 and TRBJ1-2; 10 nucleotides align to TRBD1. The V segment lost 6 bases and the J segment 8 bases; nucleotides outside the gene matches: 12. The CDR3 covers 15 residues. The germline V gene encodes CDR1 MNHEY and CDR2 SVGAGI. The CDR3 is CASSDYGQGVGGYTF. In DNA, the CDR3 is TGTGCCAGCAGCGACTATGGACAGGGGGTTGGAGGCTACACCTTC.

With regard to this clone: Other DNA sequences in this sample translate to the same CDR3. The gene calls are TRBV10-3 and TRBJ2-7; D is unresolved. CDR3 size: 13 residues. The germline V and J ends were trimmed by 0 bases and 4 bases, with 7 bases remaining between them. Germline CDR1 reads ENHRY; CDR2 reads SYGVKD. The chain's CDR3 is CAISESGVYEQYF. CDR3 DNA: TGTGCCATCAGTGAGTCTGGGGTTTACGAGCAGTACTTC.

The rearrangement links TRBV7-2 to TRBJ2-5; 8 bases line up with TRBD2. The CDR3 consists of 11 residues. The V gene end was trimmed by 3 bases and the J gene end by 13 bases; junction bases not matched to a gene: 4. Germline V gives CDR1 SGHTA, CDR2 FQGNSA. CDR3 DNA sequence: TGTGCCAGCAGCTTCGCGACTAGCGTGTACTTC. Protein: CASSFATSVYF.

The chain couples TRBV30 to TRBJ2-1; perhaps TRBD2 as D (6 bases). V lost 6 bases to trimming and J lost 2 bases, with 11 bases between them. This CDR3 contains 13 residues. Germline V lookup: CDR1 GTSNPN, CDR2 SVGIG (reference sequence). DNA of the CDR3: TGTGCCTGTGGGAGGCCTCCCTACAATGAGCAGTTCTTC. Translated, it gives CACGRPPYNEQFF. Together with reference TRBV30 and TRBJ2-1, the CDR3 gives the full variable domain: SQTIHQWPATLVQPVGSPLSLECTVEGTSNPNLYWYRQAAGRGLQLLFYSVGIGQISSEVPQNLSASRPQDRQFILSSKKLLLSDSGFYLCACGRPPYNEQFFGPGTRLTVL.

Note on this clone: Different DNA sequences within this sample yield the same CDR3. The chain recombines TRBV9 with TRBJ2-2; D ambiguous. V lost 0 bases to trimming and J lost 0 bases, with 3 bases between them. CDR1 and CDR2 from the germline V gene are SGDLS and YYNGEE. This CDR3 has 14 residues. The CDR3 nucleotides are TGTGCCAGCAGCGTAGTTTCGAACACCGGGGAGCTGTTTTTT. Residues: CASSVVSNTGELFF.

The chain couples TRBV5-6 to TRBJ1-2, with 12 bases lining up with TRBD1. The CDR3 length is 16 residues. J lost 5 bases, V lost 3 bases, and 8 bases had no gene match. The germline V gene has CDR1 SGHDT and CDR2 YYEEEE. The CDR3 nucleotides read TGTGCCAGCAGCTCGGGGACAGGGGGCGCGAGTTATGGCTACACCTTC. It is translated as CASSSGTGGASYGYTF. The full variable domain, with the rest looked up from reference TRBV5-6 and TRBJ1-2, is DAGVTQSPTHLIKTRGQQVTLRCSPKSGHDTVSWYQQALGQGPQFIFQYYEEEERQRGNFPDRFSGHQFPNYSSELNVNALLLGDSALYLCASSSGTGGASYGYTFGSGTRLTVV.

The chain uses TRBV5-5 and TRBJ1-6, with D perhaps matching TRBD1 (5 bases). This CDR3 region has 16 residues. Germline CDR1 and CDR2: SGHKS and YYEKEE (reference sequence). Trimming took off 1 base at V and 6 bases at J, with 14 bases between the two ends. In DNA, the CDR3 is TGTGCCAGCAGCTTGAATAACGCAGGGATTAATTCACCCCTCCACTTT. As protein: CASSLNNAGINSPLHF.

On this clone: Within the sample, other DNA sequences also encode this same CDR3. The rearrangement links TRBV27 to TRBJ2-7; 9 bases fit TRBD1. Trimming at V came to 5 bases and at J to 3 bases, leaving 5 bases not matched to a gene. Germline CDR1 is MNHEY and CDR2 is SMNVEV (reference sequence). This CDR3 has 14 amino acids. The CDR3 loop reads CASSRTGGGYEQYF. Here the CDR3 DNA reads TGTGCCAGCAGTCGAACAGGGGGCGGCTACGAGCAGTACTTC.

This clone was counted at least ten times. The chain joins TRBV6-1 to TRBJ1-5; a weak D match, TRBD1 (6 bases). The CDR3 spans 16 residues. Germline assignment: CDR1 MNHNS and CDR2 SASEGT. V was cut by 4 bases and J by 0 bases, with 13 bases left in between. CDR3 sequence (DNA): TGTGCCAGCAGTGGGAGATCAGGGGTTAGCAATCAGCCCCAGCATTTT. It specifies CASSGRSGVSNQPQHF.

This chain connects TRBV4-1 to TRBJ2-5; D is undetermined. V was shortened by 0 bases and J by 5 bases, with 13 bases between the two germline ends. Germline values: CDR1 MGHRA, CDR2 YSYEKL. The CDR3 is made up of 15 amino acids. The CDR3 nucleotides read TGCGCCAGCAGCCAAGATATTCGCTCCGTTGAGACCCAGTACTTC. Translation gives CASSQDIRSVETQYF.

The chain is built from TRBV5-5 and TRBJ1-1, with 8 bases identical to TRBD1. Germline assignment: CDR1 SGHKS and CDR2 YYEKEE (reference sequence). This CDR3 has 15 residues. V was clipped by 0 bases and J by 3 bases; unmatched bases: 4. This chain's CDR3 is CASSLGDRWDTEAFF. Here the CDR3 DNA reads TGTGCCAGCAGCTTGGGGGACAGGTGGGACACTGAAGCTTTCTTT.

The chain employs TRBV19 and TRBJ2-2; D gene uncertain. Germline V gives CDR1 LNHDA, CDR2 SQIVND (reference sequence). V was trimmed by 7 bases and J by 4 bases, leaving 19 bases between them. The CDR3 covers 16 residues. Here the CDR3 DNA reads TGTGCCAGTAACTCAATCGGCGAGAGGACCACCGGGGAGCTGTTTTTT. Translation: CASNSIGERTTGELFF.

V and J are TRBV5-6 and TRBJ2-5; 9 nucleotides match TRBD2. Germline V gene lookup returns CDR1 SGHDT and CDR2 YYEEEE. V dropped 0 bases and J dropped 1; count of bases not matched to a gene: 4. This CDR3 spans 16 amino acids. This CDR3 reads CASSLGGGGAQETQYF. CDR3 DNA sequence: TGTGCCAGCAGCTTGGGTGGCGGGGGGGCCCAAGAGACCCAGTACTTC.

The rearrangement uses TRBV7-3 and TRBJ2-2; 7 bases are shared with TRBD1. The V gene's germline CDR1 is SGHTA and CDR2 FQGTGA. Trimming at V came to 3 bases and at J to 6 bases, leaving 1 base not matched to a gene. The CDR3 totals 13 residues. CDR3 sequence: CASSFDRAGELFF. For the CDR3, the DNA is TGTGCCAGCAGCTTCGACAGGGCCGGGGAGCTGTTTTTT. Full variable domain (missing parts from reference TRBV7-3 and TRBJ2-2): GAGVSQTPSNKVTEKGKYVELRCDPISGHTALYWYRQSLGQGPEFLIYFQGTGAADDSGLPNDRFFAVRPEGSVSTLKIQRTERGDSAVYLCASSFDRAGELFFGEGSRLTVL.

This clone showed up just a few times. The rearrangement uses TRBV7-3 and TRBJ2-1; TRBD2 is a possible D gene (6 bases). Germline CDR1 is SGHTA and CDR2 is FQGTGA. The CDR3 length is 14 residues. V shed 3 bases and J shed 1 base, with 7 bases lying between them. CDR3 sequence (DNA): TGTGCCAGCAGCTTGGGGGGATCCTACAATGAGCAGTTCTTC. Protein: CASSLGGSYNEQFF.

The chain has TRBV6-6 and TRBJ2-2; maybe TRBD1 (6 bases). V was clipped by 5 bases and J by 5 bases, with 15 bases between them. The CDR3 has 15 residues. The germline gives CDR1 MNHNY, CDR2 SVGAGI (reference sequence). The CDR3, as DNA: TGTGCCAGCAGTATCAGGGGAGTTGGTACCGGGGAGCTGTTTTTT. Protein sequence: CASSIRGVGTGELFF.

The chain links TRBV27 to TRBJ1-1; no firm D call. Trimming took 5 bases from V and 5 from J, leaving 18 bases between them. This CDR3 region has 15 residues. Germline assignment: CDR1 MNHEY and CDR2 SMNVEV (reference sequence). Written as DNA, the CDR3 is TGTGCCAGCAGTCTAAGGGTGGGGATAAAAACTGAAGCTTTCTTT. This gives the protein CASSLRVGIKTEAFF.

This chain uses TRBV18 with TRBJ2-3, with TRBD1 identical over 9 bases. CDR1 KGHSH and CDR2 LQKENI come from the germline V gene. The CDR3 length is 16 residues. The V segment lost 6 bases and the J segment 5 bases; nucleotides outside the gene matches: 12. The CDR3 protein is CASSYSWTGERDTQYF. As DNA, the CDR3 is TGTGCCAGCTCTTATTCGTGGACAGGGGAGAGAGATACGCAGTATTTT.